Included here is one TCR beta chain sequence, with context. Sequencing used immunoSEQ multiplex PCR; TCRdb keeps in-frame clones, though not all of them. The repertoire holds more than 300,000 clones, around nine tenths seen once, with 0.9% to 1.5% in the top ten. The data are from a study of blood T cell repertoires in COVID-19. Turning to the study itself: Spain, Italy and the United States supplied samples that represented acute and convalescent COVID-19. From T cells, B-cell-depleted T cells, or PBMCs came the material, which was cDNA or gDNA.

Trimming took 5 bases from V and 7 from J; bases not matched to a gene: 3. The CDR3 is 12 residues long. Per the germline V gene, CDR1 is GTSNPN and CDR2 is SVGIG (reference sequence). The cohort comprised adults aged roughly 18 to 95 years residing in under 25 US areas. For recovered donors of Cohort 3, there were two negative PCRs, clearance, or symptom resolution. The chain links TRBV30 to TRBJ2-7; 12 nucleotides match TRBD1. Source material: PBMCs or T cells enriched from blood (not recorded which). The sequence derives from a woman younger than 30 who had recovered from COVID-19. The DNA for the CDR3 is TGTGCCTGGGGGACAGGGGGCGGGGAGCAGTACTTC. Amino acid sequence: CAWGTGGGEQYF.